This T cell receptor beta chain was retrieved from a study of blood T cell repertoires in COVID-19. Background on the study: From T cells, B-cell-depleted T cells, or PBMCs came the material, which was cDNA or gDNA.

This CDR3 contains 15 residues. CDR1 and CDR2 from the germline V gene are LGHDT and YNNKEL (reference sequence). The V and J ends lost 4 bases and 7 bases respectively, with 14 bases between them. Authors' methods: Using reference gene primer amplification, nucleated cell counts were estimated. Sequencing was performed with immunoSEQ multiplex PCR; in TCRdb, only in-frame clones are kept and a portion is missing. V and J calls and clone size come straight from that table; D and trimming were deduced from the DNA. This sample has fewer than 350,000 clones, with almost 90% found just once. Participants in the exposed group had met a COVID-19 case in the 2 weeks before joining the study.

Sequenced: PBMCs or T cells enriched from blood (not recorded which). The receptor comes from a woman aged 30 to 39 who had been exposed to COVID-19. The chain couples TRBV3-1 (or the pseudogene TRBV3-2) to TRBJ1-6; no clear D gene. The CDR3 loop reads CASSPQPQQNSPLHF. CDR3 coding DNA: TGTGCCAGCAGCCCTCAACCCCAACAGAATTCACCCCTCCACTTT.